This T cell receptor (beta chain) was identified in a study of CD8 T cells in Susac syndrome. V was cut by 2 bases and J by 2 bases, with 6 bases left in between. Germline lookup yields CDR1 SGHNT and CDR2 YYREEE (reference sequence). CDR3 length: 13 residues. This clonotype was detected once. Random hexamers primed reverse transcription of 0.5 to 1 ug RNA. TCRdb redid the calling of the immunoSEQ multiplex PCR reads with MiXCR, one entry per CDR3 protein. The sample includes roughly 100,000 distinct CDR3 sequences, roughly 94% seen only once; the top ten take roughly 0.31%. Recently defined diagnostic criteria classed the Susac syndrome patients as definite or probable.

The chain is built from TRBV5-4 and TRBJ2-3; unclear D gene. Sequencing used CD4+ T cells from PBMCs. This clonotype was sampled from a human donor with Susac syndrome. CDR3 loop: CASSFKLTDTQYF. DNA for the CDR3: TGTGCCAGCAGCTTTAAACTCACAGATACGCAGTATTTT.